These T cell receptor beta chains were read from a single sample in a study of blood T cell repertoires in COVID-19. The repertoire was sequenced with immunoSEQ multiplex PCR; TCRdb's copy has only in-frame clones and lacks some. Among approximately 160,000 clones listed, around four fifths were seen once. Sequenced input: peripheral blood. The source is a woman of 80 years or more with active or convalescent COVID-19. Both conserved end residues are trimmed from each CDR3. Fields, in order: J gene, clone size, V gene, CDR3 protein. Clone sizes are given selectively: once, few, many, or a class where the clone is expanded.

TRBJ2-5	NA	TRBV25-1	ATARQGAETQY
TRBJ2-7	NA	TRBV19	ASSISGTGPYYEQY
TRBJ2-5	NA	TRBV4-1	ASSQTPTGVQETQY
TRBJ1-4	NA	TRBV9	ASSETGGKLF
TRBJ1-6	few	TRBV27	ASSIRQGQSPLH
TRBJ1-2	NA	TRBV11-2	ASSEGAGGGYGYT
TRBJ2-4	NA	TRBV5-1	ASSNQGAIQNIQY
TRBJ1-1	NA	TRBV7-9	ASSLVPPGTEAF
TRBJ1-1	few	TRBV10-1	ASSDRTGRTEAF
TRBJ1-5	NA	TRBV4-1	ASSRIRGQEQPQH
TRBJ2-7	NA	TRBV27	ASRSPAGTGAYEQY
TRBJ1-4	NA	TRBV19	ASGWTATNEKLF
TRBJ1-2	NA	TRBV9	ASSVDEGTGPYGYT
TRBJ1-4	NA	TRBV2	ASNRRGNEKLF
TRBJ1-5	NA	TRBV27	ASGGKGTQPQH
TRBJ2-7	NA	TRBV3-1/TRBV3-2	ASSQDGGHYYEQY
TRBJ2-1	NA	TRBV30	AWRGSGEGGEQF